Listed below are T cell receptor beta chains from one sample, sequenced in a study of blood T cell repertoires in COVID-19. Data came from immunoSEQ multiplex PCR; TCRdb stores just in-frame clones and leaves some out. The sample lists some 400,000 clones, approximately 86% occurring once. The sample taken for sequencing was peripheral blood. The source of these receptors is a human donor in a cohort sampled during active COVID-19. Both conserved end residues are part of each CDR3. D genes are given only for firm matches. Expanded clones get a size class; other rows say once, few or many, or leave the size out.

size,J,V,D,CDR3,DNA
-,TRBJ2-3,TRBV24-1,TRBD2,CATSDFNSGTSGGYTDTQYF,TGTGCCACCAGTGATTTTAACTCGGGGACTAGCGGAGGGTACACAGATACGCAGTATTTT
-,TRBJ2-2,TRBV9,TRBD2,CASSVGTSGGYGELFF,TGTGCCAGCAGCGTAGGGACTAGCGGGGGGTACGGGGAGCTGTTTTTT
-,TRBJ1-2,TRBV2,-,CASLAGRTGYGYTF,TGTGCCAGCCTGGCAGGGAGGACCGGTTATGGCTACACCTTC
few,TRBJ2-7,TRBV5-6,-,CASSLLQGTEQYF,TGTGCCAGCAGCTTGTTACAGGGCACCGAGCAGTACTTC
-,TRBJ2-1,TRBV7-3,-,CASSLTPGGRGYNEQFF,TGTGCCAGCAGCTTAACCCCCGGGGGAAGGGGCTACAATGAGCAGTTCTTC
once,TRBJ1-2,TRBV4-1,TRBD1,CASSPGQGGNYGYTF,TGCGCCAGCAGCCCAGGACAGGGGGGTAACTATGGCTACACCTTC
-,TRBJ2-7,TRBV7-2,TRBD2,CASSLGGARGGSSYEQYF,TGTGCCAGCAGCTTAGGTGGGGCCCGCGGGGGGAGCTCCTACGAGCAGTACTTC
-,TRBJ2-1,TRBV5-1,TRBD2,CASSFTSGGMDEQFF,TGCGCCAGCAGCTTTACGTCGGGGGGGATGGATGAGCAGTTCTTC
once,TRBJ2-1,TRBV24-1,TRBD1,CATSDFRTGLNEQFF,TGTGCCACCAGTGATTTTAGGACAGGGCTCAATGAGCAGTTCTTC
few,TRBJ1-1,TRBV19,-,CASSIGHMNTEAFF,TGTGCCAGTAGTATTGGGCACATGAACACTGAAGCTTTCTTT
-,TRBJ1-5,TRBV4-1,-,CASSQYETFDQPQHF,TGCGCCAGCAGCCAATATGAGACTTTCGATCAGCCCCAGCATTTT
-,TRBJ2-3,TRBV12-3/TRBV12-4,-,CASSPSTDTQYF,TGTGCCAGCAGTCCTAGCACAGATACGCAGTATTTT
-,TRBJ1-6,TRBV4-1,TRBD1,CASSPILGGTGLNSPLHF,TGCGCCAGCAGCCCGATTTTGGGGGGGACAGGCCTTAATTCACCCCTCCACTTT
-,TRBJ2-7,TRBV28,-,CASSSGGGGNEQYF,TGTGCCAGCAGTTCGGGAGGGGGCGGCAACGAGCAGTACTTC
-,TRBJ2-7,TRBV29-1,-,CSVEDPSRGSYEQYF,TGCAGCGTTGAAGACCCCTCCCGGGGGTCCTACGAGCAGTACTTC
-,TRBJ2-5,TRBV20-1,-,CSARYGETQYF,TGCAGTGCTCGTTACGGAGAGACCCAGTACTTC
-,TRBJ1-5,TRBV2,-,CASSKSGGSQPQHF,TGTGCCAGCAGCAAAAGCGGTGGTTCTCAACCCCAGCATTTT
once,TRBJ1-2,TRBV6-5,TRBD1,CASSYSDRGGGYTF,TGTGCCAGCAGTTACTCCGACAGGGGAGGGGGCTACACCTTC
-,TRBJ1-5,TRBV7-8,-,CASSPSRGSNQPQHF,TGTGCCAGCAGCCCGAGTAGGGGGAGCAATCAGCCCCAGCATTTT
-,TRBJ2-1,TRBV27,-,CASSESGTYSYNEQFF,TGTGCCAGCAGCGAATCCGGGACTTACTCCTACAATGAGCAGTTCTTC
-,TRBJ2-6,TRBV7-3,-,CASSLLARSSGANVLTF,TGTGCCAGCAGCTTATTGGCCAGAAGCTCTGGGGCCAACGTCCTGACTTTC
-,TRBJ2-7,TRBV4-1,-,CASSHAGTGSYEQYF,TGCGCCAGCAGCCACGCCGGTACAGGGTCCTACGAGCAGTACTTC
-,TRBJ1-1,TRBV24-1,-,CATSDPTGLAFF,TGTGCCACCAGTGACCCAACAGGGCTAGCTTTCTTT
-,TRBJ2-1,TRBV2,TRBD1,CASSEGTGGWNEQFF,TGTGCCAGCAGTGAGGGGACAGGGGGCTGGAATGAGCAGTTCTTC
-,TRBJ2-7,TRBV27,TRBD1,CASSPPGTGGSKQYF,TGTGCCAGCAGTCCTCCAGGGACAGGGGGTTCCAAGCAGTACTTC
-,TRBJ2-2,TRBV9,TRBD1,CASTLRDRTNTGELFF,TGTGCCAGCACCCTCCGGGACAGGACGAACACCGGGGAGCTGTTTTTT
-,TRBJ2-2,TRBV5-4,TRBD1,CASSLTGEAGELFF,TGTGCCAGCAGCTTGACAGGGGAAGCCGGGGAGCTGTTTTTT
-,TRBJ2-2,TRBV10-1,TRBD2,CASSPSGSRDGELFF,TGCGCCAGCAGTCCCAGCGGGAGTAGGGACGGGGAGCTGTTTTTT
-,TRBJ2-1,TRBV6-4,-,CASSGLSVGSRSYNEQFF,TGTGCCAGCAGTGGTCTATCCGTCGGGAGCAGGTCCTACAATGAGCAGTTCTTC
-,TRBJ2-3,TRBV10-3,-,CAAQDRSVLGDTQYF,TGTGCCGCTCAAGACAGGTCCGTTTTAGGTGATACGCAGTATTTT
-,TRBJ2-3,TRBV6-5,TRBD1,CASIKQGTDTQYF,TGTGCCAGCATAAAACAGGGGACAGATACGCAGTATTTT
-,TRBJ2-1,TRBV7-3,TRBD1,CASSSEAGQGQFF,TGTGCCAGCAGCTCCGAAGCGGGACAGGGGCAGTTCTTC
-,TRBJ1-5,TRBV27,TRBD1,CASSSISRGLGNQPQHF,TGTGCCAGCAGTTCCATTAGCAGGGGGTTAGGCAATCAGCCCCAGCATTTT
-,TRBJ1-2,TRBV6-5,-,CASRTDTSYGYTF,TGTGCCAGCAGAACGGACACATCCTATGGCTACACCTTC
-,TRBJ1-1,TRBV28,TRBD1,CASSWGGRGQGLTEAFF,TGTGCCAGCAGCTGGGGGGGCCGGGGACAGGGGCTCACTGAAGCTTTCTTT
-,TRBJ2-1,TRBV18,TRBD1,CASSGGTGVNEQFF,TGTGCCAGCTCAGGGGGGACAGGGGTCAATGAGCAGTTCTTC
-,TRBJ2-7,TRBV18,-,CASSQVPYEQYF,TGTGCCAGCTCTCAGGTTCCATACGAGCAGTACTTC
-,TRBJ2-1,TRBV5-1,-,CASLSAGENNEQFF,TGCGCCAGCCTTTCGGCCGGGGAAAACAATGAGCAGTTCTTC
-,TRBJ1-5,TRBV15,-,CATSKSGGNQPQHF,TGTGCCACCAGTAAGAGCGGGGGCAATCAGCCCCAGCATTTT
once,TRBJ2-1,TRBV28,TRBD1,CASTLGQGRNEQFF,TGTGCCAGCACCCTCGGACAGGGGAGGAATGAGCAGTTCTTC
-,TRBJ2-3,TRBV27,-,CASSSTDTQYF,TGTGCCAGCTCATCCACAGATACGCAGTATTTT
once,TRBJ1-2,TRBV2,TRBD1,CASSEDRSYGYTF,TGTGCCAGCAGTGAGGACAGGAGCTATGGCTACACCTTC
-,TRBJ1-5,TRBV6-1,-,CASSEVNGGGQPQHF,TGTGCCAGCAGTGAAGTTAATGGGGGAGGACAGCCCCAGCATTTT
-,TRBJ1-5,TRBV15,-,CATSRDRGAGQPQHF,TGTGCCACCAGCAGAGATCGGGGGGCCGGGCAGCCCCAGCATTTT
-,TRBJ2-1,TRBV6-5,TRBD1,CASSYYRGSYNEQFF,TGTGCCAGCAGTTACTACAGGGGGTCCTACAATGAGCAGTTCTTC
-,TRBJ2-1,TRBV5-8,TRBD1,CASSRGQGSYNEQFF,TGTGCCAGCAGCCGGGGACAGGGATCCTACAATGAGCAGTTCTTC
-,TRBJ1-3,TRBV19,-,CASSIRQEPGNTIYF,TGTGCCAGTAGTATACGACAGGAGCCTGGAAACACCATATATTTT
-,TRBJ2-2,TRBV5-4,-,CASSLGGSVPTGELFF,TGTGCCAGCAGCTTGGGGGGCAGCGTCCCCACCGGGGAGCTGTTTTTT
-,TRBJ2-2,TRBV7-7,TRBD2,CASTPNAGGGTGELFF,TGTGCCAGCACCCCCAATGCGGGAGGTGGGACCGGGGAGCTGTTTTTT
-,TRBJ1-2,TRBV7-9,-,CASSLAAGTSDGYTF,TGTGCCAGCAGCTTAGCGGCGGGGACCTCGGATGGCTACACCTTC